This TCR beta chain is drawn from a study of blood T cell repertoires in COVID-19. Sequenced by immunoSEQ multiplex PCR; TCRdb stores in-frame clones only, minus some. The top ten clones hold about 15% of a sample with 150,000 to 190,000 clones, more than 80% of them seen once. Germline CDR1 SNHLY, CDR2 FYNNEI. The CDR3 spans 14 residues. The V and J ends lost 9 bases and 5 bases, in that order; junction bases with no gene match: 7. Sequencing was done on a sample of peripheral blood. The clonotype originates from a woman aged 35 to 49 with acute or convalescent COVID-19. The V gene is TRBV2, the J gene TRBJ2-5; 12 positions match TRBD1. CDR3 DNA: TGTGCCAGGAGCACCGGGACAGGGGGCGAGACCCAGTACTTC. This gives the protein CARSTGTGGETQYF.